This entry features one TCR beta chain sequence. The antigen remains undetermined. The sample originates from a study of long-term antiretroviral therapy in people with HIV. Donors each had at least one pre-ART PBMC sample and at least two post-ART ones. The CDR3 is made up of 12 amino acids. The germline V gene encodes CDR1 SGHNT and CDR2 YYREEE (reference sequence). Trimming stripped 4 bases from V and 6 bases from J, with 10 bases between. The study, taken as a whole, reports: Information on adherence to ART, viral resistance or therapy changes was unavailable.

The assay, immunoSEQ v3.0, was run at survey level. Sequencing was designed to cover roughly 40,000-50,000 T-cell genomes in each sample. The table came from immunoSEQ multiplex PCR; TCRdb's copy has only in-frame clones and leaves some out. The sample lists about 20,000 clones, over 90% occurring once. The chain links TRBV5-4 to TRBJ1-1, with D possibly being TRBD1 (5 bases). The source is a woman in her fifties or sixties with HIV. Source: unsorted PBMCs, taken 4.4 years after starting antiretroviral therapy. CDR3 nucleotide sequence: TGTGCCAGCAGCCCCTCGGGGGCTGAAGCTTTCTTT. Residues: CASSPSGAEAFF.